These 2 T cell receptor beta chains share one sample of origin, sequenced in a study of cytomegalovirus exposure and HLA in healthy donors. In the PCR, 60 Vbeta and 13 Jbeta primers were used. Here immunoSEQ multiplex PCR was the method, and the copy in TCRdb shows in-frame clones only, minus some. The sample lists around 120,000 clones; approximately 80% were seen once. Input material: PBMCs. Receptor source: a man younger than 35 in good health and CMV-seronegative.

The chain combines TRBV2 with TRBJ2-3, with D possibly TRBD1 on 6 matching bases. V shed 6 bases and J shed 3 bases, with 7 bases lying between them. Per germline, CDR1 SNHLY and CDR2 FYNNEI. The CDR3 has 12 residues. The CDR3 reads CASRRGTDTQYF. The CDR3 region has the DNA TGTGCCAGCAGGAGGGGGACAGATACGCAGTATTTT.

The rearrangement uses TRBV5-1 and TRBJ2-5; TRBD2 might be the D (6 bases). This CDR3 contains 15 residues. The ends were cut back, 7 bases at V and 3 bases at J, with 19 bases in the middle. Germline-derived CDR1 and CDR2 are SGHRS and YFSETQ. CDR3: CASGEVGLPEETQYF. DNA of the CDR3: TGCGCCAGCGGCGAGGTAGGACTACCCGAAGAGACCCAGTACTTC. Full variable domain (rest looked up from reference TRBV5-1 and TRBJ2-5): KAGVTQTPRYLIKTRGQQVTLSCSPISGHRSVSWYQQTPGQGLQFLFEYFSETQRNKGNFPGRFSGRQFSNSRSEMNVSTLELGDSALYLCASGEVGLPEETQYFGPGTRLLVL.